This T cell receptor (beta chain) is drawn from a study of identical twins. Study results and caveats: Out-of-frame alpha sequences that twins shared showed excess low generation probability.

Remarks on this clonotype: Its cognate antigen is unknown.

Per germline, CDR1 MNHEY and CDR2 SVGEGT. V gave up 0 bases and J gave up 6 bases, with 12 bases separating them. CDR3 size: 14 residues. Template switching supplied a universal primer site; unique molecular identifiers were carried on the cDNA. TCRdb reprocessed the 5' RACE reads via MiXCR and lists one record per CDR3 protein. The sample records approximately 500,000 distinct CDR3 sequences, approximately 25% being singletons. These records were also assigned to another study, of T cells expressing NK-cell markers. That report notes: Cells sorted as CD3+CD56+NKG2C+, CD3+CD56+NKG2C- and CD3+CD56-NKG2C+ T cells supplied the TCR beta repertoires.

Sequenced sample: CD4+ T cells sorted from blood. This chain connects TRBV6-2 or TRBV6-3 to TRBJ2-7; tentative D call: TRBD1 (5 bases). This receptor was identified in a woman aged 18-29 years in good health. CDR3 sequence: CASSYSTPGFEQYF. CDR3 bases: TGTGCCAGCAGTTACTCGACTCCAGGGTTCGAGCAGTACTTC.